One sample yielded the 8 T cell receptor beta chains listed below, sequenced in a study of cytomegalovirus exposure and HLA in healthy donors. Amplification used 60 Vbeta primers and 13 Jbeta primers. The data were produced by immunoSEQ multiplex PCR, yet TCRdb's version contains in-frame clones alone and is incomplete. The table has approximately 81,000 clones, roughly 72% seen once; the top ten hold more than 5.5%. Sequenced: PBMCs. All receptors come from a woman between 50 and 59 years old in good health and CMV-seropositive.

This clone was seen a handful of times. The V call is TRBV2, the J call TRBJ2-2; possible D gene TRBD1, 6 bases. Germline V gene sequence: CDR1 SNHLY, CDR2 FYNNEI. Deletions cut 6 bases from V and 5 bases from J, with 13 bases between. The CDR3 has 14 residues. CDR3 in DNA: TGTGCCAGCAGCAACAGGGTTGGAACCGGGGAGCTGTTTTTT. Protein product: CASSNRVGTGELFF. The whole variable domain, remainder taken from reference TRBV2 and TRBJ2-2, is EPEVTQTPSHQVTQMGQEVILRCVPISNHLYFYWYRQILGQKVEFLVSFYNNEISEKSEIFDDQFSVERPDGSNFTLKIRSTKLEDSAMYFCASSNRVGTGELFFGEGSRLTVL.

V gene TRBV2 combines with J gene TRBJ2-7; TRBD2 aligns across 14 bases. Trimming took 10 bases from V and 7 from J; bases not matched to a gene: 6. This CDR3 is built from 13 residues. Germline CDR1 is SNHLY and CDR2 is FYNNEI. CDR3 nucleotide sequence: TGTGCCAAACGAGGACTAGCGGGAGGTGAGCAGTACTTC. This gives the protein CAKRGLAGGEQYF.

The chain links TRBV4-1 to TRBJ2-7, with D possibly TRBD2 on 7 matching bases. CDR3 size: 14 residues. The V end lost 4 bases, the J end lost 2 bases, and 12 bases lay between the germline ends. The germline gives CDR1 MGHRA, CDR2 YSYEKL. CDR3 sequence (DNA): TGCGCCAGCAGCCCTCCGGGGGGCCCCTACGAGCAGTACTTC. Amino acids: CASSPPGGPYEQYF.

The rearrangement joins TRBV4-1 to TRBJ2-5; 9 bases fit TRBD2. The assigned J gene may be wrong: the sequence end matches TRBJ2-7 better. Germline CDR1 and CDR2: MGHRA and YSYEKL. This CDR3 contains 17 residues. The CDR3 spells CASSQPPGLADSYEQYF. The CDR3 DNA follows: TGCGCCAGCAGCCAACCTCCGGGACTAGCAGATTCCTACGAGCAGTACTTC.

CDR3 residues: CASLGPYEQYF. The CDR3 DNA sequence: TGTGCCAGCCTTGGCCCCTACGAGCAGTACTTC. The chain recombines TRBV6-6 with TRBJ2-7; D remains ambiguous. V dropped 8 bases and J dropped 2 bases, with 7 bases sitting between them. The CDR3 is made up of 11 amino acids. Looked up from germline, CDR1 is MNHNY and CDR2 is SVGAGI (reference sequence).

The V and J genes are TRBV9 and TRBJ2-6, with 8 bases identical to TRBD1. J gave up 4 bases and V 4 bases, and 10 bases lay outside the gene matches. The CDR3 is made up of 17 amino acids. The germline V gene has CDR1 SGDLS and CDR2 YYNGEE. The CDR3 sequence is CASSPAQGAWGANVLTF. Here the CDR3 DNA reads TGTGCCAGCAGCCCGGCGCAGGGGGCTTGGGGGGCCAACGTCCTGACTTTC.

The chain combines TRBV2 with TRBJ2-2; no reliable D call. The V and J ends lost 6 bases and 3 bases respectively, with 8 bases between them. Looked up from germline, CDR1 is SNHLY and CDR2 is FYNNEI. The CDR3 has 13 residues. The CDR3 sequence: CASRVDYTGELFF. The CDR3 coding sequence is TGTGCCAGCAGGGTAGATTACACCGGGGAGCTGTTTTTT.

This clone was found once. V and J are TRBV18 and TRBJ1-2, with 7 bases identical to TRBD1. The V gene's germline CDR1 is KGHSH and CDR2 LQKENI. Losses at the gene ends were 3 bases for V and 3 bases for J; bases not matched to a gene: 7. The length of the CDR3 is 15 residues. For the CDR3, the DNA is TGTGCCAGCTCACCCGGCGGGACAGCCTACTATGGCTACACCTTC. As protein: CASSPGGTAYYGYTF. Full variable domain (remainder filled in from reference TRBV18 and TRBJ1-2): NAGVMQNPRHLVRRRGQEARLRCSPMKGHSHVYWYRQLPEEGLKFMVYLQKENIIDESGMPKERFSAEFPKEGPSILRIQQVVRGDSAAYFCASSPGGTAYYGYTFGSGTRLTVV.